These T cell receptor beta chains were read from a single sample in a study of T cell repertoires in cytomegalovirus infection. One entry per CDR3 protein results from TCRdb running MiXCR on the reads. The data show 110,000 to 150,000 distinct CDR3 sequences, roughly 6% seen once. The material sequenced was PBMCs. These receptor sequences come from a human donor in good health (CMV status not recorded). Some clones in this sample may be carry-over from other donors' samples. CDR3s leave out the opening cysteine and the closing phenylalanine or tryptophan. The D gene is left open where the match is weak. For some rows the clone size is stated as once, few or many, or as a class when expanded; others skip it.

j_gene	v_gene	d_gene	abundance	CDR3aa
TRBJ1-3	TRBV9	.	.	ASSQEGNTIY
TRBJ2-7	TRBV7-2	TRBD2	many	ASIRTSGAREQY
TRBJ2-7	TRBV7-2	.	many	ASSRDFSEQY
TRBJ2-7	TRBV6-1	TRBD1	many	ASSARDRGYYEQY
TRBJ1-2	TRBV6-1	TRBD1	many	ASRSTGAYGYT
TRBJ1-1	TRBV28	.	.	ASSLDRFTEAF
TRBJ2-3	TRBV10-3	TRBD2	few	AISTSGSTDTQY
TRBJ1-1	TRBV14	.	many	ASSQGSWSEAF
TRBJ1-6	TRBV6-2/TRBV6-3	.	many	ASTLKAGSYNSPLH
TRBJ2-1	TRBV29-1	TRBD2	.	SVSGIINEQF
TRBJ1-4	TRBV7-2	.	many	ASSLKGQLF
TRBJ1-5	TRBV7-8	.	many	ASSLVGGISSLQH
TRBJ1-1	TRBV6-2/TRBV6-3	TRBD1	many	ASNDRGNTEAF
TRBJ2-3	TRBV11-2	TRBD2	many	ASSRNVAGGGDTQY
TRBJ2-7	TRBV7-2	.	many	ASSNHKGGLYEQY
TRBJ2-1	TRBV11-3	TRBD2	many	ASSLDGRGASYNEQF
TRBJ2-7	TRBV7-3	.	many	ASRSPTVSYEQY
TRBJ1-1	TRBV7-2	.	many	ASSPIVGGFSEAF
TRBJ2-3	TRBV7-9	TRBD2	many	ASSTPGGGNTDTQY
TRBJ2-1	TRBV20-1	TRBD2	few	SASKLAGGRGEQF
TRBJ2-3	TRBV11-2	TRBD2	many	ASSLVGLAASDTQY
TRBJ1-1	TRBV28	.	many	ASRLRDRGTEAF
TRBJ2-5	TRBV25-1	TRBD2	many	ASTRRGDQETQY
TRBJ2-3	TRBV5-1	.	few	ASSLGQGSTDTQY
TRBJ2-2	TRBV7-8	TRBD1	many	ASSRDRARGGELF
TRBJ2-7	TRBV6-5	TRBD2	.	ASSYSFAGGPSGEQY
TRBJ1-2	TRBV2	.	many	ASSEEGVGTGYGYT
TRBJ1-2	TRBV20-1	.	few	SAILETVYGYT
TRBJ1-5	TRBV7-8	.	many	ASSVGYNQPQH
TRBJ1-1	TRBV7-2	.	many	ASSPGRGNTEAF
TRBJ1-5	TRBV20-1	.	many	SARSGGALRSQPQH
TRBJ2-2	TRBV6-5	.	few	ASSYSEGTGELF
TRBJ2-3	TRBV28	.	many	ASRSHGALTDTQY
TRBJ1-4	TRBV12-3/TRBV12-4	.	.	ASSVRVPGREKLF
TRBJ2-7	TRBV23-1	.	few	ASNPREQY
TRBJ2-5	TRBV29-1	TRBD2	.	SVAGTTTKETQY
TRBJ2-3	TRBV20-1	TRBD2	.	SATGPSSGGGADTQY
TRBJ2-3	TRBV5-6	.	.	ASSLAGGTGTDTQY
TRBJ1-1	TRBV11-3	.	many	ASSLEQGEAF
TRBJ1-5	TRBV7-2	.	.	ASSSGTAGDQPQH
TRBJ1-2	TRBV12-3/TRBV12-4	TRBD1	many	ASSTTGQYGYT